This T cell receptor (beta chain) derives from a study of cytomegalovirus exposure and HLA in healthy donors. General study results and limits: Beyond CMV serostatus, there was no information to go on about immune exposure.

Amplification used 60 Vbeta primers and 13 Jbeta primers. Clones were read by immunoSEQ multiplex PCR, and TCRdb kept only the in-frame ones, dropping some. The sample has about 150,000 clones, about four fifths seen once. CDR1 is SNHLY, CDR2 FYNNEI, per germline. The CDR3 length is 14 residues. V gave up 1 base and J gave up 8 bases, with 12 bases separating them. A word on this clone: Its target is not known.

The clonotype originates from a man under 40 in good health and CMV-seropositive. Sequenced sample: PBMCs. The rearrangement joins TRBV2 to TRBJ2-1; the D gene is possibly TRBD1 (5 bases). The CDR3 DNA reads as TGTGCCAGCAGTGAAGGAGGCAGGGTTGATGAGCAGTTCTTC. Protein: CASSEGGRVDEQFF.